This TCR beta chain came from a study of OX40 agonist ivuxolimab in advanced cancers. Germline V lookup: CDR1 SGHNT, CDR2 YYREEE (reference sequence). V gave up 2 bases and J gave up 6 bases, with 17 bases separating them. The CDR3 sequence is 15 residues long. This table comes from immunoSEQ multiplex PCR, and its TCRdb copy is limited to in-frame clones, with some not included. The sample yields 50,000 to 70,000 clones, about 82% seen once. Sample: CD4+ or CD8+ T cells sorted from blood, taken in a trial of the OX40 agonist ivuxolimab. The clonotype was recovered from an adult with an advanced solid tumor such as melanoma, head and neck, liver or kidney cancer. The chain is built from TRBV5-4 and TRBJ2-5; D possibly corresponds to TRBD1 (5 bases). DNA of the CDR3: TGTGCCAGCAGCTTAGGCGGTTTTTCAGGGAAGACCCAGTACTTC. It codes for CASSLGGFSGKTQYF.